These 20 T cell receptor beta chains came from one sample sequenced in a study of shared clonotypes between healthy human individuals. The repertoire was sequenced with immunoSEQ multiplex PCR; TCRdb's copy has only in-frame clones and lacks some. The sample records around 1.6 million clones, roughly 98% being singletons. Source material: naive CD4+ T cells sorted from blood. Regarding subset: CD45RA+ positively selected. Every receptor here comes from a man aged 25 to 45 in good health.

V usage is TRBV19 and J usage is TRBJ2-7; 7 nucleotides align to TRBD2. The CDR3 totals 15 residues. Germline trimming cut 3 bases from V and 0 bases from J; bases unmatched to any gene: 5. Germline CDR1 reads LNHDA; CDR2 reads SQIVND (reference sequence). CDR3 DNA sequence: TGTGCCAGTAGTATGATTTCGGGGGGCTCCTACGAGCAGTACTTC. It yields the protein CASSMISGGSYEQYF.

This sequence joins TRBV5-5 and TRBJ1-1; 7 bases line up with TRBD1. The CDR3 contains 13 residues. CDR1 is SGHKS, CDR2 YYEKEE, per germline (reference sequence). The trim removed 0 bases at V and 11 bases at J, leaving 7 bases unmatched. The CDR3: CASSLVAGGAAFF. CDR3 coding DNA: TGTGCCAGCAGCTTGGTGGCAGGGGGTGCGGCTTTCTTT.

The chain joins TRBV7-9 to TRBJ2-7; possible D gene TRBD2, 5 bases. CDR3 length: 14 amino acids. V lost 4 bases and J lost 1, with 11 bases in between. The V gene's germline CDR1 is SEHNR and CDR2 FQNEAQ (reference sequence). CDR3 nucleotides: TGTGCCAGCAGCTCGACCAGCGGATCCTACGAGCAGTACTTC. This codes for CASSSTSGSYEQYF.

This chain joins TRBV7-8 and TRBJ2-1; tentatively, D is TRBD1 (5 bases). CDR1 and CDR2 from the germline V gene are SGHVS and FQNEAQ. The CDR3 runs to 16 residues. Trimming stripped 7 bases from V and 2 bases from J, with 18 bases between. For the CDR3, the DNA is TGTGCCAGCATCCGGCGGAAGGACACAACCTACAATGAGCAGTTCTTC. Translated, it gives CASIRRKDTTYNEQFF.

The V call is TRBV6-5, the J call TRBJ2-1; perhaps D is TRBD1 or TRBD2 (5 bases each). CDR1 is MNHEY and CDR2 is SVGAGI in the germline V gene. This CDR3 comprises 15 residues. Trimming stripped 3 bases from V and 0 bases from J, with 9 bases between. CDR3 coding DNA: TGTGCCAGCAGTTATGAGGGGAGCTCCTACAATGAGCAGTTCTTC. It translates to CASSYEGSSYNEQFF.

The chain has TRBV27 and TRBJ2-7; 8 bases line up with TRBD2. The CDR3 totals 14 residues. Unmatched junction bases numbered 7, after V lost 5 bases and J lost 4 bases. Per the germline V gene, CDR1 is MNHEY and CDR2 is SMNVEV (reference sequence). The CDR3 here is CASSPRGGLYEQYF. CDR3 DNA: TGTGCCAGCAGTCCACGGGGGGGGCTGTACGAGCAGTACTTC.

The V call is TRBV5-1, the J call TRBJ2-5; D is perhaps TRBD1 (5 bases). This CDR3 comprises 15 residues. The ends were cut back, 4 bases at V and 3 bases at J, with 16 bases in the middle. Germline-derived CDR1 and CDR2 are SGHRS and YFSETQ. CDR3 region: CASSPPSPGKETQYF. The CDR3 DNA sequence: TGCGCCAGCAGCCCCCCCTCCCCAGGGAAAGAGACCCAGTACTTC.

The gene calls are TRBV5-1 and TRBJ2-7; D unclear. Germline V gene data show CDR1 as SGHRS and CDR2 as YFSETQ. V shed 4 bases and J shed 7 bases, with 12 bases lying between them. The CDR3 totals 12 residues. The CDR3: CASSLGQYEQYF. The DNA of the CDR3 is TGCGCCAGCAGCCTTGGGCAGTATGAGCAGTACTTC.

This clone was recorded only once. The chain is built from TRBV15 and TRBJ1-1; 9 bases map to TRBD1. CDR1 is LNHNV and CDR2 is YYDKDF in the germline V gene (reference sequence). The length of the CDR3 is 16 residues. The V segment lost 1 base and the J segment 5 bases; nucleotides outside the gene matches: 8. CDR3 bases: TGTGCCACCAGCAGAGTTGTTGGGACAGGGCGGACTGAAGCTTTCTTT. The encoded protein is CATSRVVGTGRTEAFF.

The chain's CDR3 is CASGDRNEKLFF. CDR3 DNA sequence: TGTGCCAGCGGGGACAGGAATGAAAAACTGTTTTTT. The V gene is TRBV25-1, the J gene TRBJ1-4; 8 nucleotides match TRBD1. V lost 8 bases, J lost 5 bases, and 1 base stayed unmatched. Per the germline V gene, CDR1 is MGHDK and CDR2 is SYGVNS. The CDR3 contains 12 residues.

This rearrangement joins TRBV5-1 to TRBJ2-5; 7 bases match TRBD2. The germline gives CDR1 SGHRS, CDR2 YFSETQ. The CDR3 consists of 15 residues. V lost 2 bases to trimming and J lost 6 bases; unmatched junction nucleotides: 10. This CDR3 reads CASSLGGRVRKTQYF. As DNA, the CDR3 is TGCGCCAGCAGCTTAGGCGGGAGAGTCAGGAAGACCCAGTACTTC.

The rearrangement joins TRBV4-1 to TRBJ2-5; 8 bases agree with TRBD2. The V gene end was trimmed by 1 base and the J gene end by 4 bases; junction bases not matched to a gene: 5. CDR1 is MGHRA, CDR2 YSYEKL, per germline. The CDR3 covers 15 residues. The CDR3 nucleotides read TGCGCCAGCAGCCAAGTGATGGCGGGAGGAGAGACCCAGTACTTC. It yields the protein CASSQVMAGGETQYF.

V gene TRBV5-1 combines with J gene TRBJ2-6, with unresolved D. Deletions cut 0 bases from V and 8 bases from J, with 3 bases between. The length of the CDR3 is 12 residues. Germline CDR1 and CDR2: SGHRS and YFSETQ. CDR3 region: CASSLEPNVLTF. CDR3 DNA sequence: TGCGCCAGCAGCTTGGAACCCAACGTCCTGACTTTC.

The rearrangement joins TRBV18 to TRBJ2-6, with a possible D match to TRBD1 (6 bases). Trimming removed 0 bases at V and 0 bases at J, with 24 bases between. Germline V lookup: CDR1 KGHSH, CDR2 LQKENI. This CDR3 has 22 residues. This CDR3 reads CASSPPRQGKLSGSSGANVLTF. The DNA of the CDR3 is TGTGCCAGCTCACCACCACGGCAGGGGAAGTTATCGGGGTCCTCTGGGGCCAACGTCCTGACTTTC.

The chain uses TRBV27 and TRBJ2-7; D is possibly TRBD2 (7 bases). CDR1 and CDR2 (germline): MNHEY, SMNVEV (reference sequence). V was cut by 2 bases and J by 5 bases, with 22 bases left in between. CDR3 size: 17 residues. CDR3 nucleotides: TGTGCCAGCAGTTTACTCTTCGGGGGTCGGGGGGCGAACGAGCAGTACTTC. Translating gives CASSLLFGGRGANEQYF.

The J gene is TRBJ2-7, the V gene TRBV23-1; TRBD1 agrees at 7 bases. TRBV23-1 is annotated as an ORF whose role is uncertain. This CDR3 region has 13 residues. V dropped 9 bases and J dropped 3; count of bases not matched to a gene: 8. The chain's CDR3 is CARDRSQLYEQYF. CDR3 coding DNA: TGCGCCAGGGACAGGTCCCAACTCTACGAGCAGTACTTC.

The V and J genes are TRBV27 and TRBJ2-7, with 11 bases aligning to TRBD2. The trim removed 7 bases at V and 4 bases at J, leaving 15 bases unmatched. CDR3 length: 17 residues. Germline CDR1 MNHEY, CDR2 SMNVEV (reference sequence). Here the CDR3 DNA reads TGTGCCAGCAAATCGCTAGCGGGAGGCCTAAGGGTGTACGAGCAGTACTTC. Its protein is CASKSLAGGLRVYEQYF.

The chain carries TRBV27 and TRBJ2-3; 14 nucleotides line up with TRBD2. J gave up 4 bases and V 3 bases, and 12 bases lay outside the gene matches. Germline V lookup: CDR1 MNHEY, CDR2 SMNVEV (reference sequence). The CDR3 length is 19 residues. The CDR3 nucleotides are TGTGCCAGCAGTTTCCTACAGTTTTCGACTAGCGGGAGGGCAGATACGCAGTATTTT. It specifies CASSFLQFSTSGRADTQYF.

The chain recombines TRBV5-1 with TRBJ2-7, with TRBD2 as a possible D gene (5 bases). V was pared by 4 bases and J by 3 bases, with 14 bases between. CDR1 is SGHRS and CDR2 is YFSETQ in the germline V gene. The CDR3 loop spans 14 amino acids. Here the CDR3 reads CASSPGMSRYEQYF. CDR3 DNA sequence: TGCGCCAGCAGCCCCGGGATGTCCCGCTACGAGCAGTACTTC.

This clone has just one count. The chain uses TRBV6-1 and TRBJ2-7, with 9 bases aligning to TRBD1. Trimming at V came to 6 bases and at J to 3 bases, leaving 9 bases not matched to a gene. There are 15 residues in the CDR3. Per germline, CDR1 MNHNS and CDR2 SASEGT. CDR3 loop: CASSAGTGFLYEQYF. The CDR3 DNA is TGTGCCAGCAGCGCCGGGACAGGGTTTCTCTACGAGCAGTACTTC.